The 20 T cell receptor beta chains below were found in one sample sequenced in a study of T-cell memory formation after mild COVID-19. TCRdb analysed the 5' RACE reads with MiXCR anew, one entry per CDR3 protein. Altogether about 340,000 distinct CDR3 sequences are present, roughly 14% being singletons, with the ten largest covering around 22%. The sequenced sample was PBMCs or a T cell subset sorted from them (not recorded which). Every receptor here comes from a man aged 18 to 30 who had mild COVID-19 (a few samples of this study predate the infection). Cell type and time point are not known.

The sample holds a few counts of this clonotype. J is TRBJ2-7 and V is TRBV10-3, with 7 nucleotides matching TRBD2. This CDR3 has 16 amino acids. V lost 5 bases and J lost 7; bases outside the gene matches: 17. Germline CDR1 reads ENHRY; CDR2 reads SYGVKD. CDR3 region: CAISRSYGGGTFEQYF. The CDR3 nucleotides are TGTGCCATCAGTCGCAGTTATGGCGGGGGAACTTTTGAGCAGTACTTC.

This clonotype has a single count. The chain recombines TRBV15 with TRBJ2-1; 12 nucleotides match TRBD2. CDR1 LNHNV and CDR2 YYDKDF come from the germline V gene (reference sequence). The V and J ends lost 0 bases and 15 bases, in that order; junction bases with no gene match: 18. This CDR3 is built from 18 residues. The CDR3: CATSRDLTGLAGYRGGFF. CDR3 in DNA: TGTGCCACCAGCAGAGATCTAACGGGACTAGCGGGTTACCGAGGTGGGTTCTTC.

V and J are TRBV9 and TRBJ2-1; no definite D call. This CDR3 has 11 residues. The germline CDR1 and CDR2 sequences are SGDLS and YYNGEE. V lost 5 bases and J 15 bases, leaving 15 bases between the germline ends. The CDR3 protein is CASRSMDLWFF. The CDR3 DNA sequence: TGTGCCAGCAGGTCGATGGACCTGTGGTTCTTC.

This clonotype was counted a few times. This chain uses TRBV6-5 with TRBJ2-7; 7 nucleotides agree with TRBD1. This CDR3 has 15 amino acids. The germline CDR1 and CDR2 sequences are MNHEY and SVGAGI. J gave up 1 base and V 5 bases, and 8 bases lay outside the gene matches. CDR3 sequence: CASSTRDSSSYEQYF. The DNA of the CDR3 is TGTGCCAGCAGTACCCGGGACAGCTCTTCCTACGAGCAGTACTTC.

This rearrangement joins TRBV4-1 to TRBJ2-7; perhaps D is TRBD1 or TRBD2 (5 bases each). With 0 bases removed from V and 3 bases from J, the gap between germline ends came to 21 bases. The CDR3 is 18 residues long. Germline CDR1 reads MGHRA; CDR2 reads YSYEKL. Here the CDR3 DNA reads TGCGCCAGCAGCCAAGATTGGGGGACGGTCGTCGGGGACTACGAGCAGTACGTC. Its protein product is CASSQDWGTVVGDYEQYV.

The chain is built from TRBV20-1 and TRBJ1-1; 11 bases agree with TRBD1. Germline V gives CDR1 DFQATT, CDR2 SNEGSKA (reference sequence). This CDR3 spans 16 amino acids. The junction had 7 bases not matched to a gene; V was cut back by 0 bases and J by 4 bases. The chain's CDR3 is CSARDPDRGPSTEAFF. The CDR3 bases are TGCAGTGCTAGAGATCCGGACAGGGGGCCGTCCACTGAAGCTTTCTTT.

This clonotype was seen repeatedly, ten times or more. J is TRBJ2-7 and V is TRBV5-1, with TRBD1 identical over 10 bases. Germline V gene data show CDR1 as SGHRS and CDR2 as YFSETQ. V lost 4 bases, J lost 5 bases, and 6 bases stayed unmatched. CDR3 size: 14 residues. CDR3 in amino acids: CASSPGTGVDEQYF. For the CDR3, the DNA is TGCGCCAGCAGCCCAGGGACAGGGGTGGACGAGCAGTACTTC.

The V and J genes are TRBV28 and TRBJ2-7; 10 bases are shared with TRBD1. The V segment lost 5 bases and the J segment 5 bases; nucleotides outside the gene matches: 9. This CDR3 spans 15 amino acids. Germline-derived CDR1 and CDR2 are MDHEN and SYDVKM. In DNA form, the CDR3 reads TGTGCCAGCAGTGCGGCTTCCGGGACAGGGGACGAGCAGTACGTC. Translation gives CASSAASGTGDEQYV.

The chain has TRBV11-2 and TRBJ2-3; no definite D call. Germline lookup yields CDR1 SGHAT and CDR2 FQNNGV. V lost 7 bases, J lost 0 bases, and 8 bases lay in between. This CDR3 is 13 amino acids long. CDR3 nucleotide sequence: TGTGCCAGCACGAACCCTAGCACAGATACGCAGTATTTT. It codes for CASTNPSTDTQYF.

V is TRBV18 and J is TRBJ2-5; D is uncertain. Trimming removed 1 base at V and 4 bases at J, with 13 bases between. CDR3 size: 15 residues. The germline V gene encodes CDR1 KGHSH and CDR2 LQKENI. The CDR3 coding sequence is TGTGCCAGCTCACCACTCTTGGGCATCGGAGAGACCCAGTACTTC. It yields the protein CASSPLLGIGETQYF. Supplemented by reference TRBV18 and TRBJ2-5, the full variable domain reads NAGVMQNPRHLVRRRGQEARLRCSPMKGHSHVYWYRQLPEEGLKFMVYLQKENIIDESGMPKERFSAEFPKEGPSILRIQQVVRGDSAAYFCASSPLLGIGETQYFGPGTRLLVL.

This chain links TRBV6-1 with TRBJ2-2; D is unresolved. The CDR3 loop spans 14 amino acids. Germline V gene sequence: CDR1 MNHNS, CDR2 SASEGT. Trimming removed 0 bases at V and 6 bases at J, with 8 bases between. The CDR3 bases are TGTGCCAGCAGTGAAGCGCACCGGGCCGGGGAGCTGTTTTTT. It specifies CASSEAHRAGELFF.

The rearrangement uses TRBV7-9 and TRBJ1-5; D gene unclear. The germline V and J ends were trimmed by 2 bases and 7 bases, with 6 bases remaining between them. The CDR3 covers 12 residues. Germline CDR1 SEHNR, CDR2 FQNEAQ (reference sequence). DNA for the CDR3: TGTGCCAGCAGCTTACAGGACCAGCCCCAGCATTTT. It yields the protein CASSLQDQPQHF.

This chain uses TRBV18 with TRBJ1-1; possibly TRBD1 for D (6 bases). Germline CDR1 and CDR2: KGHSH and LQKENI. V dropped 4 bases and J dropped 2 bases, with 14 bases sitting between them. This CDR3 is built from 15 residues. The CDR3, as DNA: TGTGCCAGCTCACGTCCGACGGGGGCTAACACTGAAGCTTTCTTT. It translates to CASSRPTGANTEAFF.

This chain links TRBV12-3 or TRBV12-4 with TRBJ2-1; D might be TRBD1 or TRBD2, each matching 5 bases. The CDR3 covers 15 residues. Trimming pared 7 bases from V and 6 bases from J, leaving 19 bases between. CDR3 in DNA: TGTGCCAGCATCACTAAATCCGGGGCCCCCAATGAGCAGTTCTTC. Amino acid sequence: CASITKSGAPNEQFF.

This chain joins TRBV29-1 and TRBJ1-2; unclear D gene. Trimming removed 6 bases from V and 6 bases from J, with 8 bases in between. The germline V gene has CDR1 SQVTM and CDR2 ANQGSEA. The CDR3 loop spans 10 amino acids. CDR3 nucleotide sequence: TGCAGCGTCCGACTAGATGGCTACACCTTC. Protein product: CSVRLDGYTF.

This clonotype has ten or more counts. The genes are TRBV7-9 and TRBJ2-1; the D is unclear. Trimming removed 5 bases from V and 7 bases from J, with 18 bases in between. This CDR3 has 15 residues. Germline V gives CDR1 SEHNR, CDR2 FQNEAQ (reference sequence). CDR3 in amino acids: CASSTQLSQKNEQFF. CDR3 sequence (DNA): TGTGCCAGCAGCACGCAGCTGTCGCAGAAGAATGAGCAGTTCTTC. The entire variable domain, with the rest obtained from reference TRBV7-9 and TRBJ2-1, is as follows: DTGVSQNPRHKITKRGQNVTFRCDPISEHNRLYWYRQTLGQGPEFLTYFQNEAQLEKSRLLSDRFSAERPKGSFSTLEIQRTEQGDSAMYLCASSTQLSQKNEQFFGPGTRLTVL.

This clonotype has only one observation. The chain links TRBV19 to TRBJ1-1, with TRBD1 matching 9 bases. CDR1 is LNHDA, CDR2 SQIVND, per germline (reference sequence). CDR3 length equals 12 residues. Losses at the gene ends were 4 bases for V and 8 bases for J; bases not matched to a gene: 2. The CDR3 coding sequence is TGTGCCAGTAGTAACAGGGGGCTGGAAGCTTTCTTT. It yields the protein CASSNRGLEAFF.

The chain links TRBV5-1 to TRBJ1-2, with TRBD1 identical over 7 bases. This CDR3 region has 12 residues. CDR1 is SGHRS, CDR2 YFSETQ, per germline. Unmatched junction bases numbered 10, after V lost 3 bases and J lost 14 bases. CDR3: CASSYERQGGTF. The CDR3 coding sequence is TGCGCCAGCAGCTACGAAAGACAGGGAGGAACCTTC. The variable domain in full, completed from reference TRBV5-1 and TRBJ1-2, reads KAGVTQTPRYLIKTRGQQVTLSCSPISGHRSVSWYQQTPGQGLQFLFEYFSETQRNKGNFPGRFSGRQFSNSRSEMNVSTLELGDSALYLCASSYERQGGTFGSGTRLTVV.

The genes are TRBV5-1 and TRBJ1-2; 9 nucleotides agree with TRBD1. The V gene's germline CDR1 is SGHRS and CDR2 YFSETQ. The CDR3 is made up of 19 amino acids. With V trimmed by 3 bases and J by 6 bases, 21 bases remained unmatched. The CDR3 nucleotides are TGCGCCAGCAGCTGGGGATACAAGACCCGGGACAGGGCTTTGGATGGCTACACCTTC. It yields the protein CASSWGYKTRDRALDGYTF.

The genes are TRBV20-1 and TRBJ1-1, with TRBD1 matching over 7 bases. V was pared by 2 bases and J by 8 bases, with 11 bases of the junction left unmatched. The CDR3 has 14 amino acids. The germline CDR1 and CDR2 sequences are DFQATT and SNEGSKA (reference sequence). The CDR3 DNA follows: TGCAGTGCTAGAAAACACAGGGGTCTAGAAGAAGCTTTCTTT. Translation: CSARKHRGLEEAFF.